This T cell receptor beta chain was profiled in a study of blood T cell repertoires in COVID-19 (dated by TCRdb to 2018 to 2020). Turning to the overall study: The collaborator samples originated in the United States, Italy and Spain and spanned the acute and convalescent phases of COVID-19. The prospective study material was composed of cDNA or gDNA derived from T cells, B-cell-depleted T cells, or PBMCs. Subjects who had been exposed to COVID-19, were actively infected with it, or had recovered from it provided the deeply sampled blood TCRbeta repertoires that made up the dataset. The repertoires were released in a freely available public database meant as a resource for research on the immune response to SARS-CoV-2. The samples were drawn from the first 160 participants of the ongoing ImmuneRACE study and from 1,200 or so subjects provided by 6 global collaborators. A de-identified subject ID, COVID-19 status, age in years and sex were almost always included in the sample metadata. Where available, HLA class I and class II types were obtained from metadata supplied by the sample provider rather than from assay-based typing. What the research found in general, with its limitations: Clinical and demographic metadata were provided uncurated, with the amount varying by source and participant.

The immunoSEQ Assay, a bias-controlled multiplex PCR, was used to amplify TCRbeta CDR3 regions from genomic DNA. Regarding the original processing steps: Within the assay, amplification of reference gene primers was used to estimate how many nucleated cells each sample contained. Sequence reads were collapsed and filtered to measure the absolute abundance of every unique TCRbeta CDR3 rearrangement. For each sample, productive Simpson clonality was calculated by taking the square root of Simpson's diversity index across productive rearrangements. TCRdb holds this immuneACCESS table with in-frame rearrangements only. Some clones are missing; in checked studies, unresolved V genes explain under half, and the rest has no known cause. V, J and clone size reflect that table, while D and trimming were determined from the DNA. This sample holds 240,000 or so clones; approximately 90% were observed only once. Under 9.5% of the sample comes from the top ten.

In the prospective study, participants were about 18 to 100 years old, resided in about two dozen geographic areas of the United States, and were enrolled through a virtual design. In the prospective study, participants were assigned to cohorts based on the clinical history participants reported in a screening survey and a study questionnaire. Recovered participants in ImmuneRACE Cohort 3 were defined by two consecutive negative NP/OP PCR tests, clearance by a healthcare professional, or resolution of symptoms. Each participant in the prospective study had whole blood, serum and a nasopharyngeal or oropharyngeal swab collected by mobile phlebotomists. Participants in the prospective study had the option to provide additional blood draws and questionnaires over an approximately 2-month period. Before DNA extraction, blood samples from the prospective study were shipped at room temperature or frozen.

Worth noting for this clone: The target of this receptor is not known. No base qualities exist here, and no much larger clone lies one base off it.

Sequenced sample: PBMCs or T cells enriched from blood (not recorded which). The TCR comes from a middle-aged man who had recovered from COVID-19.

CDR3 protein: CASSPTDRNYGYTF. The bases are TGCGCCAGCAGCCCAACCGACAGGAATTATGGCTACACCTTC. Here the chain combines TRBV4-1 and TRBJ1-2, and possibly TRBD1, on 6 matching bases. Including cysteine and phenylalanine, the CDR3 has 14 amino acids. The retained sequence is limited to the CDR3, 42 bases, with the frame set at the first base. Between the V and J ends, shortened by 4 bases and 5 bases respectively, the junction contains 14 bases. The germline V gene specifies MGHRA as CDR1 and YSYEKL as CDR2.